This entry concerns a single TCR beta chain. Its specificity is not known. V was pared by 4 bases and J by 3 bases, with 10 bases of the junction left unmatched. Germline CDR1 is SEHNR and CDR2 is FQNEAQ (reference sequence). The CDR3 loop spans 17 amino acids. Generated by immunoSEQ multiplex PCR, the TCRdb table keeps only in-frame clones and is missing some. The data hold roughly 170,000 clones, with roughly nine tenths observed a single time. This specimen comes from a study of T cell responses to AZD1222 COVID-19 vaccine. The study, taken as a whole, reports: The span of vaccine-associated CD4 TCRs extended across spike, with dominance at 160-218 and 743-854. Baseline seropositivity occurred in only six AZD1222 recipients. Reports say nearly half of spike-specific TCRs go after unmutated variant regions. The study sampled repertoires only after the peak T cell response.

Sequencing was performed on peripheral blood, taken on day 0 of AZD1222 vaccination. This rearrangement joins TRBV7-9 to TRBJ1-5; TRBD1 agrees at 9 bases. The receptor comes from an adult in good health. The CDR3 here is CASSSHRGRRDNQPQHF. CDR3 coding DNA: TGTGCCAGCAGCTCCCACAGGGGGCGCAGGGACAATCAGCCCCAGCATTTT.